These 15 T cell receptor beta chains were sequenced from one sample in a study of CD8 T cells in Susac syndrome. An input of roughly 0.5 to 1 ug of RNA was subjected to reverse transcription using random hexamers. TCRdb re-derived calls from the immunoSEQ multiplex PCR reads in MiXCR, one entry per CDR3 protein. The sample consists of about 140,000 distinct CDR3 sequences, approximately 95% of them appearing once. The sequencing sample was made of CD4+ T cells from PBMCs. The receptors come from a human donor with Susac syndrome.

The rearrangement joins TRBV12-3 or TRBV12-4 to TRBJ1-1; D is undetermined. This CDR3 spans 12 amino acids. Trimming pared 1 base from V and 8 bases from J, leaving 8 bases between. CDR3 coding DNA: TGTGCCAGCAGTTTAGTCCGGACCGAAGCTTTCTTT. It encodes CASSLVRTEAFF.

The chain has TRBV15 and TRBJ1-5; D not resolved. Germline values: CDR1 LNHNV, CDR2 YYDKDF (reference sequence). V was cut by 1 base and J by 7 bases, with 11 bases left in between. The CDR3 runs 14 residues. In DNA, the CDR3 is TGTGCCACCAGCAGAGTAGGGCGGGAGCAGCCCCAGCATTTT. Translated: CATSRVGREQPQHF.

J is TRBJ1-1 and V is TRBV10-2; D is perhaps TRBD1 (5 bases). The germline CDR1 and CDR2 sequences are WSHSY and SAAADI. There are 14 residues in the CDR3. The V and J ends lost 6 bases and 1 base respectively, with 12 bases between them. The chain's CDR3 is CASSLQVWNTEAFF. The CDR3 nucleotides read TGCGCCAGCAGCCTACAGGTGTGGAACACTGAAGCTTTCTTT.

This chain links TRBV4-3 with TRBJ1-2; 8 positions match TRBD1. Germline V gene data show CDR1 as LGHNA and CDR2 as YSLEER. The junction had 6 bases not matched to a gene; V was cut back by 0 bases and J by 6 bases. The CDR3 consists of 15 residues. The CDR3 nucleotides read TGCGCCAGCAGCCAAGATAGCCAGGGGGCTGATGGCTACACCTTC. Its translation: CASSQDSQGADGYTF.

The rearrangement joins TRBV2 to TRBJ2-1, with 13 positions matching TRBD2. J lost 7 bases, V lost 6 bases, and 6 bases had no gene match. This CDR3 has 15 residues. Germline assignment: CDR1 SNHLY and CDR2 FYNNEI. In DNA form, the CDR3 reads TGTGCCAGCAGACCGCCGGGACTAGCGGGGAATGAGCAGTTCTTC. This gives the protein CASRPPGLAGNEQFF.

This chain joins TRBV25-1 and TRBJ2-5; 8 positions match TRBD1. Looked up from germline, CDR1 is MGHDK and CDR2 is SYGVNS. CDR3 length equals 15 residues. After removal of 3 bases from V and 1 base from J, the junction contained 4 bases not matched to a gene. For the CDR3, the DNA is TGTGCCAGCAGTGACATACAGGGGGTCCAAGAGACCCAGTACTTC. It encodes CASSDIQGVQETQYF.

This rearrangement joins TRBV2 to TRBJ2-1; 10 nucleotides align to TRBD2. The CDR3 loop spans 15 amino acids. The germline gives CDR1 SNHLY, CDR2 FYNNEI. J lost 5 bases, V lost 6 bases, and 7 bases had no gene match. CDR3 bases: TGTGCCAGCAGAGGTAGCGGGGGGCCTAACAATGAGCAGTTCTTC. Translating gives CASRGSGGPNNEQFF.

The rearrangement uses TRBV19 and TRBJ1-4, with a tentative D call TRBD1 (6 bases). V was pared by 5 bases and J by 0 bases, with 13 bases between. The CDR3 is 16 residues long. From germline, CDR1 is LNHDA and CDR2 SQIVND (reference sequence). For the CDR3, the DNA is TGTGCCAGTAGTTCGAGACAGGAATCAACTAATGAAAAACTGTTTTTT. As protein: CASSSRQESTNEKLFF. The full variable domain, rest sourced from reference TRBV19 and TRBJ1-4, is DGGITQSPKYLFRKEGQNVTLSCEQNLNHDAMYWYRQDPGQGLRLIYYSQIVNDFQKGDIAEGYSVSREKKESFPLTVTSAQKNPTAFYLCASSSRQESTNEKLFFGSGTQLSVL.

The chain combines TRBV7-2 with TRBJ2-1, with TRBD2 matching over 8 bases. Germline lookup yields CDR1 SGHTA and CDR2 FQGNSA. V was clipped by 7 bases and J by 10 bases; unmatched bases: 12. The CDR3 totals 14 residues. The CDR3 protein is CASNPWREEEEQFF. In DNA form, the CDR3 reads TGTGCCAGCAATCCCTGGCGGGAGGAAGAAGAGCAGTTCTTC.

The V and J genes are TRBV6-5 and TRBJ2-7; no reliable D call. Germline CDR1 MNHEY, CDR2 SVGAGI. V lost 2 bases to trimming and J lost 1 base, with 9 bases between them. The CDR3 length is 14 residues. The CDR3 coding sequence is TGTGCCAGCAGTTACAAGGCCGATTCCTACGAGCAGTACTTC. It encodes CASSYKADSYEQYF.

This CDR3 reads CASSPQPAGSSYEQYF. For the CDR3, the DNA is TGCGCCAGCAGCCCGCAACCGGCAGGGAGCTCCTACGAGCAGTACTTC. V is TRBV5-1 and J is TRBJ2-7; D possibly matches TRBD1 or TRBD2 (5 bases each). V lost 4 bases, J lost 0 bases, and 17 bases lay in between. The CDR3 has 16 residues. The V gene's germline CDR1 is SGHRS and CDR2 YFSETQ. The full variable domain, completed using reference TRBV5-1 and TRBJ2-7, is KAGVTQTPRYLIKTRGQQVTLSCSPISGHRSVSWYQQTPGQGLQFLFEYFSETQRNKGNFPGRFSGRQFSNSRSEMNVSTLELGDSALYLCASSPQPAGSSYEQYFGPGTRLTVT.

The chain employs TRBV30 and TRBJ1-1; the D is unclear. The CDR3 has 13 amino acids. CDR1 is GTSNPN and CDR2 is SVGIG in the germline V gene (reference sequence). Trimming cost V 3 bases and J 1 base, with 9 bases left between them. The CDR3 spells CAWSPRANTEAFF. The CDR3 bases are TGTGCCTGGAGCCCCAGAGCGAACACTGAAGCTTTCTTT.

The genes are TRBV7-9 and TRBJ2-7, with no clear D. The CDR3 runs 15 residues. Germline assignment: CDR1 SEHNR and CDR2 FQNEAQ (reference sequence). V shed 5 bases and J shed 1 base, with 15 bases lying between them. In DNA, the CDR3 is TGTGCCAGCAGCAAGGACGGATCCTTGTCCTACGAGCAGTACTTC. Residues: CASSKDGSLSYEQYF.

The V and J genes are TRBV5-6 and TRBJ2-2, with no clear D. Per the germline V gene, CDR1 is SGHDT and CDR2 is YYEEEE. This CDR3 contains 14 residues. V was pared by 0 bases and J by 1 base, with 4 bases between. This CDR3 is CASSLDRNTGELFF. In DNA form, the CDR3 reads TGTGCCAGCAGCTTGGACAGGAACACCGGGGAGCTGTTTTTT.

The V gene is TRBV3-1, the J gene TRBJ2-1; TRBD2 matches 9 bases. V lost 5 bases, J lost 9 bases, and 8 bases stayed unmatched. The CDR3 loop spans 14 amino acids. The germline CDR1 and CDR2 sequences are LGHDT and YNNKEL (reference sequence). This CDR3 is CASSERASGAEQFF. In DNA form, the CDR3 reads TGTGCCAGCAGCGAAAGGGCTAGCGGGGCTGAGCAGTTCTTC.